These 12 T cell receptor beta chains were all obtained from the same sample, sequenced in a study of blood T cell repertoires in COVID-19. The method was immunoSEQ multiplex PCR; TCRdb's version includes in-frame clones alone and lacks a portion of them. Here the sample spans 250,000 to 350,000 clones, roughly 90% being singletons. Sequenced sample: PBMCs or T cells enriched from blood (not recorded which). The receptors originated from a woman aged 25 to 45 who had recovered from COVID-19.

The chain joins TRBV18 to TRBJ2-1; a possible D gene is TRBD2 (6 bases). Trimming removed 0 bases from V and 0 bases from J, with 12 bases in between. Germline-derived CDR1 and CDR2 are KGHSH and LQKENI. The length of the CDR3 is 17 residues. Here the CDR3 DNA reads TGTGCCAGCTCACCACCCTTAGCGGACTCCTCCTACAATGAGCAGTTCTTC. Its translation: CASSPPLADSSYNEQFF. The full variable domain, in which reference TRBV18 and TRBJ2-1 provide the parts outside the CDR3, is NAGVMQNPRHLVRRRGQEARLRCSPMKGHSHVYWYRQLPEEGLKFMVYLQKENIIDESGMPKERFSAEFPKEGPSILRIQQVVRGDSAAYFCASSPPLADSSYNEQFFGPGTRLTVL.

The chain joins TRBV5-4 to TRBJ2-2, with 10 nucleotides matching TRBD2. The germline V gene encodes CDR1 SGHNT and CDR2 YYREEE (reference sequence). The CDR3 runs 16 residues. V dropped 0 bases and J dropped 6; count of bases not matched to a gene: 5. In nucleotides, the CDR3 is TGTGCCAGCAGCTTGGGAGCGGGAGGGCCGTCCGGGGAGCTGTTTTTT. The encoded protein is CASSLGAGGPSGELFF.

This chain links TRBV18 with TRBJ1-2; 10 positions match TRBD1. Trimming at V came to 6 bases and at J to 4 bases, leaving 11 bases not matched to a gene. Germline CDR1 and CDR2: KGHSH and LQKENI. This CDR3 contains 16 residues. CDR3 coding DNA: TGTGCCAGCTCCCCAGACAGGGGGCAATTTGGCTATGGCTACACCTTC. Amino acids: CASSPDRGQFGYGYTF.

This chain joins TRBV5-1 and TRBJ2-5, with 12 bases fitting TRBD1. Germline lookup yields CDR1 SGHRS and CDR2 YFSETQ. J gave up 1 base and V 4 bases, and 2 bases lay outside the gene matches. CDR3 size: 15 residues. The CDR3 nucleotides read TGCGCCAGCAGCCGGGACAGGGGGCCCCAAGAGACCCAGTACTTC. The encoded protein is CASSRDRGPQETQYF.

This clone was counted a single time. The gene calls are TRBV11-3 and TRBJ2-3; 8 nucleotides line up with TRBD2. V was clipped by 5 bases and J by 1 base; unmatched bases: 8. The CDR3 covers 16 residues. Per the germline V gene, CDR1 is SGHNT and CDR2 is YENEEA. The CDR3: CASSPRGAGGTDTQYF. CDR3 DNA sequence: TGTGCCAGCAGCCCCCGGGGAGCGGGAGGCACAGATACGCAGTATTTT.

This sequence joins TRBV28 and TRBJ1-5; a possible D gene is TRBD1 (5 bases). CDR3 size: 13 residues. Looked up from germline, CDR1 is MDHEN and CDR2 is SYDVKM. The V end lost 5 bases, the J end lost 3 bases, and 8 bases lay between the germline ends. This CDR3 reads CASSRGVNQPQHF. DNA for the CDR3: TGTGCCAGCAGTCGGGGGGTCAATCAGCCCCAGCATTTT.

This chain links TRBV3-1 (or the pseudogene TRBV3-2) with TRBJ2-7; D gene ambiguous. Trimming took off 4 bases at V and 2 bases at J, with 12 bases between the two ends. The CDR3 consists of 14 residues. The germline gives CDR1 LGHDT, CDR2 YNNKEL (reference sequence). This CDR3 reads CASSRMENPYEQYF. DNA of the CDR3: TGTGCCAGCAGCCGTATGGAGAACCCCTACGAGCAGTACTTC.

The chain employs TRBV5-1 and TRBJ1-2, with a tentative D call TRBD1 (5 bases). Germline V lookup: CDR1 SGHRS, CDR2 YFSETQ. The CDR3 is 14 residues long. Trimming removed 4 bases from V and 5 bases from J, with 15 bases in between. The CDR3 DNA reads as TGCGCCAGCAGCCGAGACAGCCCACTATATGGCTACACCTTC. This encodes CASSRDSPLYGYTF.

The chain recombines TRBV7-8 with TRBJ2-5; TRBD2 matches 14 bases. The CDR3 covers 16 residues. The J segment lost 4 bases and the V segment lost 4 bases, leaving 5 bases of the junction unmatched. From germline, CDR1 is SGHVS and CDR2 FQNEAQ. This CDR3 reads CASSSTGTSGRETQYF. Here the CDR3 DNA reads TGTGCCAGCAGCTCCACCGGGACTAGCGGGAGAGAGACCCAGTACTTC.

The chain recombines TRBV7-9 with TRBJ1-1; no clear D. Trimming left V 3 bases short and J 4 bases short, with 12 bases between. CDR1 is SEHNR, CDR2 FQNEAQ, per germline (reference sequence). The CDR3 loop spans 14 amino acids. Written as DNA, the CDR3 is TGTGCCAGCAGCTTCGGCACTAGCGCCACTGAAGCTTTCTTT. Translation gives CASSFGTSATEAFF.

V and J are TRBV18 and TRBJ2-7, with TRBD1 identical over 10 bases. Germline CDR1 is KGHSH and CDR2 is LQKENI. The CDR3 runs to 14 residues. V was pared by 6 bases and J by 6 bases, with 8 bases of the junction left unmatched. This CDR3 reads CASSPGTGAIEQYF. The DNA for the CDR3 is TGTGCCAGCTCTCCCGGGACAGGGGCTATCGAGCAGTACTTC.

V usage is TRBV7-9 and J usage is TRBJ1-5; 7 bases are shared with TRBD1. V lost 2 bases and J lost 5; bases outside the gene matches: 9. Germline CDR1 and CDR2: SEHNR and FQNEAQ (reference sequence). The CDR3 sequence is 16 residues long. CDR3 nucleotide sequence: TGTGCCAGCAGCTTATCGAACAGGGGAAGAGATCAGCCCCAGCATTTT. This codes for CASSLSNRGRDQPQHF. Full variable domain (missing parts from reference TRBV7-9 and TRBJ1-5): DTGVSQNPRHKITKRGQNVTFRCDPISEHNRLYWYRQTLGQGPEFLTYFQNEAQLEKSRLLSDRFSAERPKGSFSTLEIQRTEQGDSAMYLCASSLSNRGRDQPQHFGDGTRLSIL.